Shown below are 17 T cell receptor beta chains from a single sample sequenced in a study of blood T cell repertoires in COVID-19. Sequenced by immunoSEQ multiplex PCR; TCRdb stores in-frame clones only, minus some. The sample yields about 350,000 clones, roughly 90% seen once. Sequences were obtained from peripheral blood. The receptors come from a woman between 70 and 85 years old with COVID-19, enrolled during active disease.

This rearrangement joins TRBV19 to TRBJ1-2; maybe TRBD1 (5 bases). The germline V and J ends were trimmed by 7 bases and 7 bases, with 13 bases remaining between them. Germline-derived CDR1 and CDR2 are LNHDA and SQIVND (reference sequence). The CDR3 sequence is 12 residues long. Here the CDR3 DNA reads TGTGCCAGTATGCAGGGTCCCGGTGGCTACACCTTC. This gives the protein CASMQGPGGYTF.

The sample holds a few counts of this clone. The chain has TRBV5-1 and TRBJ1-2; the D gene is possibly TRBD1 (6 bases). The length of the CDR3 is 13 residues. V was shortened by 9 bases and J by 10 bases, with 22 bases between the two germline ends. Germline lookup yields CDR1 SGHRS and CDR2 YFSETQ. Written as DNA, the CDR3 is TGCGCCACCAGGATCCCAGAAGGGGGAGACTACACCTTC. Translating it yields CATRIPEGGDYTF.

This clone was seen only once. The chain is built from TRBV2 and TRBJ1-1, with 8 bases identical to TRBD1. The CDR3 sequence is 15 residues long. Germline V CDR1 and CDR2: SNHLY, FYNNEI. Trimming at V came to 5 bases and at J to 1 base, leaving 6 bases not matched to a gene. The CDR3 region is CASSLNRGSNTEAFF. DNA of the CDR3: TGTGCCAGCAGTTTAAACAGGGGGTCGAACACTGAAGCTTTCTTT. The full variable domain, in which reference TRBV2 and TRBJ1-1 provide the parts outside the CDR3, is EPEVTQTPSHQVTQMGQEVILRCVPISNHLYFYWYRQILGQKVEFLVSFYNNEISEKSEIFDDQFSVERPDGSNFTLKIRSTKLEDSAMYFCASSLNRGSNTEAFFGQGTRLTVV.

The gene calls are TRBV7-9 and TRBJ1-2, with 9 bases lining up with TRBD1. Germline values: CDR1 SEHNR, CDR2 FQNEAQ (reference sequence). V lost 5 bases, J lost 5 bases, and 6 bases stayed unmatched. The CDR3 is 14 residues long. The CDR3 loop reads CASSPGDREYGYTF. CDR3 sequence (DNA): TGTGCCAGCAGCCCCGGGGACAGGGAATATGGCTACACCTTC.

This chain connects TRBV24-1 to TRBJ1-4; D perhaps matches TRBD1 (6 bases). The germline V and J ends were trimmed by 0 bases and 0 bases, with 13 bases remaining between them. Germline V lookup: CDR1 KGHDR, CDR2 SFDVKD. The CDR3 consists of 18 residues. This CDR3 reads CATSDLTGQGATNEKLFF. CDR3 coding DNA: TGTGCCACCAGTGATTTGACAGGGCAAGGGGCAACTAATGAAAAACTGTTTTTT.

V usage is TRBV28 and J usage is TRBJ1-4; 7 bases are shared with TRBD1. V shed 7 bases, J shed 5 bases, and the junction held 4 bases outside the gene matches. Germline lookup yields CDR1 MDHEN and CDR2 SYDVKM. The CDR3 extends over 13 amino acids. The CDR3: CASKGAANEKLFF. In nucleotides, the CDR3 is TGTGCCAGCAAGGGGGCCGCAAATGAAAAACTGTTTTTT. Full variable domain (remainder filled in from reference TRBV28 and TRBJ1-4): DVKVTQSSRYLVKRTGEKVFLECVQDMDHENMFWYRQDPGLGLRLIYFSYDVKMKEKGDIPEGYSVSREKKERFSLILESASTNQTSMYLCASKGAANEKLFFGSGTQLSVL.

The genes are TRBV2 and TRBJ2-5; possible D gene TRBD1, 6 bases. V was cut by 4 bases and J by 3 bases, with 15 bases left in between. CDR1 is SNHLY and CDR2 is FYNNEI in the germline V gene. The CDR3 loop spans 15 amino acids. This CDR3 reads CASSGSTGVEETQYF. The CDR3 DNA is TGTGCCAGCAGTGGTTCGACAGGAGTTGAAGAGACCCAGTACTTC.

The CDR3 DNA reads as TGCGCCAGCGGCACAGGGGGCACTGAAGCTTTCTTT. Amino acids: CASGTGGTEAFF. J is TRBJ1-1 and V is TRBV5-1, with TRBD1 matching 8 bases. V shed 7 bases and J 4 bases; nucleotides not matched to a gene: 3. Per the germline V gene, CDR1 is SGHRS and CDR2 is YFSETQ. This CDR3 comprises 12 residues.

The chain recombines TRBV6-5 with TRBJ2-1, with 13 positions matching TRBD2. The ends lost 7 bases at V and 7 bases at J; junction bases unmatched: 4. Germline V CDR1 and CDR2: MNHEY, SVGAGI. This CDR3 is built from 14 residues. This CDR3 reads CASKPGLAGNEQFF. DNA for the CDR3: TGTGCCAGCAAACCGGGACTAGCGGGGAATGAGCAGTTCTTC.

The chain carries TRBV3-1 (or the pseudogene TRBV3-2) and TRBJ1-2; D is uncertain. The CDR3 consists of 14 residues. Trimming took off 8 bases at V and 4 bases at J, with 17 bases between the two ends. Per germline, CDR1 LGHDT and CDR2 YNNKEL (reference sequence). The CDR3 nucleotides are TGTGCCAGCCGGCGGAATGTTTTCCCCTATGGCTACACCTTC. Residues: CASRRNVFPYGYTF.

About this clone: Other nucleotide sequences from this sample produce the same CDR3. This chain joins TRBV5-1 and TRBJ1-5, with D unclear. CDR1 and CDR2 from the germline V gene are SGHRS and YFSETQ. The V end lost 0 bases, the J end lost 2 bases, and 6 bases lay between the germline ends. This CDR3 has 14 amino acids. CDR3 DNA sequence: TGCGCCAGCAGCTTGGGGGAGGGCAATCAGCCCCAGCATTTT. This sequence encodes CASSLGEGNQPQHF.

The chain couples TRBV4-3 to TRBJ1-1, with TRBD1 identical over 7 bases. The CDR3 is 14 amino acids. Germline loops: CDR1 LGHNA, CDR2 YSLEER. V dropped 6 bases and J dropped 4; count of bases not matched to a gene: 8. The CDR3, as DNA: TGCGCCAGCAGTTACAGGGGTTGGGGCACTGAAGCTTTCTTT. Translating gives CASSYRGWGTEAFF.

This clone has a handful of counts. The chain is built from TRBV5-1 and TRBJ1-1; possible D gene TRBD1, 6 bases. Germline V gives CDR1 SGHRS, CDR2 YFSETQ. The ends were cut back, 7 bases at V and 1 base at J, with 14 bases in the middle. The CDR3 totals 14 residues. The CDR3 region is CASWTGQPNTEAFF. CDR3 sequence (DNA): TGCGCCAGCTGGACTGGACAGCCGAACACTGAAGCTTTCTTT.

The chain couples TRBV2 to TRBJ2-5; D may be TRBD2 (5 bases). V was pared by 8 bases and J by 1 base, with 14 bases between. The CDR3 is made up of 14 amino acids. Per the germline V gene, CDR1 is SNHLY and CDR2 is FYNNEI. CDR3 sequence reads: CASGPPRGQETQYF. In nucleotides, the CDR3 is TGTGCCAGCGGACCCCCCCGGGGCCAAGAGACCCAGTACTTC.

V and J are TRBV15 and TRBJ1-4; 7 bases map to TRBD1. Germline CDR1 is LNHNV and CDR2 is YYDKDF (reference sequence). CDR3 size: 16 residues. V lost 2 bases and J lost 3; bases outside the gene matches: 6. DNA for the CDR3: TGTGCCACCAGCAGAATCAACAGGGGCCCTAATGAAAAACTGTTTTTT. Protein sequence: CATSRINRGPNEKLFF.

CDR3 coding DNA: TGTGCCAGCAGCTGGGGACAGGGGAGCAATCAGCCCCAGCATTTT. Translation gives CASSWGQGSNQPQHF. The V gene is TRBV5-6, the J gene TRBJ1-5; 10 bases map to TRBD1. Trimming at V came to 3 bases and at J to 1 base, leaving 1 base not matched to a gene. CDR3 size: 15 residues. In germline, CDR1 is SGHDT, CDR2 YYEEEE.

The chain combines TRBV27 with TRBJ1-2; 9 positions agree with TRBD1. CDR3 length: 15 amino acids. V lost 5 bases, J lost 4 bases, and 8 bases stayed unmatched. CDR1 and CDR2 from the germline V gene are MNHEY and SMNVEV (reference sequence). The CDR3 bases are TGTGCCAGCAGTGCTCCGGGACAGGGCCTCTATGGCTACACCTTC. It encodes CASSAPGQGLYGYTF.